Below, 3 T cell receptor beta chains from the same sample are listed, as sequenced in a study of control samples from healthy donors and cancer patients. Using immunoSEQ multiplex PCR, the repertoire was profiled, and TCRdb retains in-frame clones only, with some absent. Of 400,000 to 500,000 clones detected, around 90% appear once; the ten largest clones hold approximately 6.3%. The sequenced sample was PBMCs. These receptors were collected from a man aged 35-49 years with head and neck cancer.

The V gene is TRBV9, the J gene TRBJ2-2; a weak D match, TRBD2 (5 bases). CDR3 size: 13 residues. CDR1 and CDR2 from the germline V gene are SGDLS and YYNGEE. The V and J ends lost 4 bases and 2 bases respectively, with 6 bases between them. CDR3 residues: CASSTRNTGELFF. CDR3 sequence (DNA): TGTGCCAGCAGCACTAGAAACACCGGGGAGCTGTTTTTT.

Here the CDR3 DNA reads TGTGCCAGCAGTACATCCGGTGGAAGGGAAAACTATGGCTACACCTTC. Translating gives CASSTSGGRENYGYTF. J is TRBJ1-2 and V is TRBV28; D remains ambiguous. Germline V CDR1 and CDR2: MDHEN, SYDVKM. The length of the CDR3 is 16 residues. Trimming stripped 5 bases from V and 2 bases from J, with 18 bases between.

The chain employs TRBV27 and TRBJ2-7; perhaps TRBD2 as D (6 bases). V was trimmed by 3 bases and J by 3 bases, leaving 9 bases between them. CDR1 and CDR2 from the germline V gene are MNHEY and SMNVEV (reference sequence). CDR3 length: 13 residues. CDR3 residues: CASSLEGGYEQYF. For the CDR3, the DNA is TGTGCCAGCAGTTTGGAGGGTGGCTACGAGCAGTACTTC.